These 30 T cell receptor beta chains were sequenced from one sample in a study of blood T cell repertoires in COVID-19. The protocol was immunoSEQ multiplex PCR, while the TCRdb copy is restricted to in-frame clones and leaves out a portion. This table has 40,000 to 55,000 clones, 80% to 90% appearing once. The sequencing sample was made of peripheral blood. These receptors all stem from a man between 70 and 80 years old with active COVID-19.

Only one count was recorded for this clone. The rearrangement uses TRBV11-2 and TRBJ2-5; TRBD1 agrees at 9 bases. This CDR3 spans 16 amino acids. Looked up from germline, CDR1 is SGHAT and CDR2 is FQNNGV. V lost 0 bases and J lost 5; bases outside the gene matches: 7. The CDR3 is CASSLDQNRGQETQYF. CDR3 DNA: TGTGCCAGCAGCTTAGATCAAAACAGGGGGCAGGAGACCCAGTACTTC.

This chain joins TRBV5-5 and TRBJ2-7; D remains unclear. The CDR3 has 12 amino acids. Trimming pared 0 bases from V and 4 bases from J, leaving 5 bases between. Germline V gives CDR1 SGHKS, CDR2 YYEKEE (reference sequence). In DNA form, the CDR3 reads TGTGCCAGCAGCTTGGATGAGTACGAGCAGTACTTC. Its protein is CASSLDEYEQYF.

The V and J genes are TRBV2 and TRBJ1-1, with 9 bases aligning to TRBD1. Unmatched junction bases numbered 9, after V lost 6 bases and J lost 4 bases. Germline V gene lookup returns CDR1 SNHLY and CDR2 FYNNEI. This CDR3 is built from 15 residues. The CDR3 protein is CASSALETGGTEAFF. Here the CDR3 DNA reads TGTGCCAGCAGCGCCCTCGAGACAGGGGGCACTGAAGCTTTCTTT.

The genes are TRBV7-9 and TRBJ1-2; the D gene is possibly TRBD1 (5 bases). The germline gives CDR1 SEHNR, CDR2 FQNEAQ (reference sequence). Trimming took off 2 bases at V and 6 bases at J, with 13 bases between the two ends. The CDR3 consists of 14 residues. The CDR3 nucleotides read TGTGCCAGCAGCTTAAACGGCCAGGGTGATGGCTACACCTTC. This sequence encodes CASSLNGQGDGYTF.

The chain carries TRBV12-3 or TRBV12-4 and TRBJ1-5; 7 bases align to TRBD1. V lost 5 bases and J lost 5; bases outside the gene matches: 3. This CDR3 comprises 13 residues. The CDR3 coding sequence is TGTGCCAGCAGTCCCGGACAGGATCAGCCCCAGCATTTT. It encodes CASSPGQDQPQHF.

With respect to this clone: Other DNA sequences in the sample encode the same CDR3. The DNA for the CDR3 is TGTGCCAGCAGCTTGGTCGCAAGCGGGGGACCTACAGATACGCAGTATTTT. This sequence encodes CASSLVASGGPTDTQYF. The chain is built from TRBV5-6 and TRBJ2-3; 8 positions agree with TRBD2. The length of the CDR3 is 17 residues. CDR1 and CDR2 (germline): SGHDT, YYEEEE. The V and J ends lost 0 bases and 3 bases, in that order; junction bases with no gene match: 9.

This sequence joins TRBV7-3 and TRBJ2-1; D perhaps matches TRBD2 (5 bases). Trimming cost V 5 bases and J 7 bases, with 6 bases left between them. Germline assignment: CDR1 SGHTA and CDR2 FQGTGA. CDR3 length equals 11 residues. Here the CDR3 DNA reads TGTGCCAGCAGCCCGGGGAATGAGCAGTTCTTC. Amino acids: CASSPGNEQFF.

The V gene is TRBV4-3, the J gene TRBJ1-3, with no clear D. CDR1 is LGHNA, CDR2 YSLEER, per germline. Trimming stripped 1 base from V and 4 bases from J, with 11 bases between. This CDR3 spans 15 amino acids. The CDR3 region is CASSQVYNLGNTIYF. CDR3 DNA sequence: TGCGCCAGCAGCCAAGTATACAACCTCGGAAACACCATATATTTT.

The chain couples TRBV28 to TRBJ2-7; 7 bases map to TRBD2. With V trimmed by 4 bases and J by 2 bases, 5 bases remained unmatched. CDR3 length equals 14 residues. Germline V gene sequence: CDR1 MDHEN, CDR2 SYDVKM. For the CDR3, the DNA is TGTGCCAGCAGTTCCTCGGGACTAACCTACGAGCAGTACTTC. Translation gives CASSSSGLTYEQYF.

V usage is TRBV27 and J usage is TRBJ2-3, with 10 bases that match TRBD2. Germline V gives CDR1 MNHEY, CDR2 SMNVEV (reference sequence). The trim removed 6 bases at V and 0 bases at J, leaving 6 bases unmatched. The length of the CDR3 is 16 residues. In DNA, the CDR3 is TGTGCCAGCAGCCAAACTAGCGGGGCTAGCACAGATACGCAGTATTTT. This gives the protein CASSQTSGASTDTQYF.

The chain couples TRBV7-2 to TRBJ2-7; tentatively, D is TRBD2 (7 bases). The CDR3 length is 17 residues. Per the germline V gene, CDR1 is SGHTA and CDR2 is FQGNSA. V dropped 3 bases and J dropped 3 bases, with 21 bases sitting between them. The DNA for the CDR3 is TGTGCCAGCAGCTTCCCGGAGGGGGGGGCTATTTACTACGAGCAGTACTTC. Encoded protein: CASSFPEGGAIYYEQYF.

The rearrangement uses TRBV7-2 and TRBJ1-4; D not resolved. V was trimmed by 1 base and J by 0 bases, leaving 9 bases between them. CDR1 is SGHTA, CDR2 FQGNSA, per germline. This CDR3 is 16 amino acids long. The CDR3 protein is CASSLVAGTTNEKLFF. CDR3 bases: TGTGCCAGCAGCTTAGTAGCGGGGACAACTAATGAAAAACTGTTTTTT.

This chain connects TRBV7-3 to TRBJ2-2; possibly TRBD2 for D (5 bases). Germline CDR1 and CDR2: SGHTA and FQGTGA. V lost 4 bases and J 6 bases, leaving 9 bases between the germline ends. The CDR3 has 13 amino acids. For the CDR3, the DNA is TGTGCCAGCAGCTCCCCGGGGTCCGGGGAGCTGTTTTTT. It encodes CASSSPGSGELFF.

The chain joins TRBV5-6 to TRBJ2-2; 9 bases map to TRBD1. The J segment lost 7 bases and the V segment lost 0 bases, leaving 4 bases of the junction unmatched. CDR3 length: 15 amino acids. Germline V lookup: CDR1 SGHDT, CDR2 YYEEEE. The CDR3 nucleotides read TGTGCCAGCAGCTTGGGGGACAGGGAAAACGGGGAGCTGTTTTTT. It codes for CASSLGDRENGELFF.

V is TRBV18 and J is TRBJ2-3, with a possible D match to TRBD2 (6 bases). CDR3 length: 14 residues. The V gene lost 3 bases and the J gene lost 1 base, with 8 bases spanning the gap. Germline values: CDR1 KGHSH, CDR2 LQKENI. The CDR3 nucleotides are TGTGCCAGCTCACCCTCGGGGGGCACAGATACGCAGTATTTT. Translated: CASSPSGGTDTQYF.

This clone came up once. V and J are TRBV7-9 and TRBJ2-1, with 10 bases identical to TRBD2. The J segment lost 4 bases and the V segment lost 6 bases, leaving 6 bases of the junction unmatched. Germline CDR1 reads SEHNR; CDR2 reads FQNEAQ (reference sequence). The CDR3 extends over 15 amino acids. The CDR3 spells CASREAGGPYNEQFF. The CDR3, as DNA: TGTGCCAGCAGAGAAGCGGGGGGGCCATACAATGAGCAGTTCTTC.

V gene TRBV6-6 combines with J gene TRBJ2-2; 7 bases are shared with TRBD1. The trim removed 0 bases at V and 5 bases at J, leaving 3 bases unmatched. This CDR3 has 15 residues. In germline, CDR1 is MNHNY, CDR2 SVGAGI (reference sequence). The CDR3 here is CASSYSPQGTGELFF. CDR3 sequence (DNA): TGTGCCAGCAGTTACTCACCACAGGGGACCGGGGAGCTGTTTTTT.

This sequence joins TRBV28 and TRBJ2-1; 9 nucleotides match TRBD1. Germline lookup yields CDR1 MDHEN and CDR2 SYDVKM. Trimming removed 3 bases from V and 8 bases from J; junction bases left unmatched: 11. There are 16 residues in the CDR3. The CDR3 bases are TGTGCCAGCAGTTTTGGTTCAGGGACAGGGCGCGATGAGCAGTTCTTC. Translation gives CASSFGSGTGRDEQFF.

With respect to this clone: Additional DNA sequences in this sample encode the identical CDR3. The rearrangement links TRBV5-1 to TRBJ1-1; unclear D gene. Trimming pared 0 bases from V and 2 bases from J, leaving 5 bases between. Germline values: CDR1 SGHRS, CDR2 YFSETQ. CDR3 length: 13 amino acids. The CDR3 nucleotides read TGCGCCAGCAGCTTGGACACAAACACTGAAGCTTTCTTT. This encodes CASSLDTNTEAFF.

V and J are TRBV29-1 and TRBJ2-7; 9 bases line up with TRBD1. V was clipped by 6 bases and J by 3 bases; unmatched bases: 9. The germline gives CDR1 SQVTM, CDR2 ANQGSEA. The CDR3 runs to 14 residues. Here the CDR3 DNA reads TGCAGCGTGGCTAAGACAGGGGGTCGCTACGAGCAGTACTTC. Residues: CSVAKTGGRYEQYF.

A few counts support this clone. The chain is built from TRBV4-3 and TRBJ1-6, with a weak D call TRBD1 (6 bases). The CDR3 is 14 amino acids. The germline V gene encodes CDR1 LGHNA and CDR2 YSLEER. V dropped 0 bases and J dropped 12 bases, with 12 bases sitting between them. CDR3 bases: TGCGCCAGCAGCCAAGACAACACAGGGTTACCCCTCCACTTT. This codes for CASSQDNTGLPLHF.

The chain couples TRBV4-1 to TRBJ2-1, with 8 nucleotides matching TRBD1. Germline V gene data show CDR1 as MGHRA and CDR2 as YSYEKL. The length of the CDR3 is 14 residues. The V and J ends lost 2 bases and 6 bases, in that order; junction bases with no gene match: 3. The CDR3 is CASSQYTGGNEQFF. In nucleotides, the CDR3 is TGCGCCAGCAGCCAATATACAGGGGGCAATGAGCAGTTCTTC.

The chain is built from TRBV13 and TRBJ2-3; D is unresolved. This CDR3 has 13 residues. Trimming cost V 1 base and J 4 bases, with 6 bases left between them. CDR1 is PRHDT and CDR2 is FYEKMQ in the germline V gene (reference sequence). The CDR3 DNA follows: TGTGCCAGCAGCTTAGCCCAGGCAGATACGCAGTATTTT. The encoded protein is CASSLAQADTQYF.

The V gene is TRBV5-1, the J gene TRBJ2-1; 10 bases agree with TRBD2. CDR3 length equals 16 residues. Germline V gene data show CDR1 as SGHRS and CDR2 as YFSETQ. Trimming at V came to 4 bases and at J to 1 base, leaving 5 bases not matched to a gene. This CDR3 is CASSDERGGSYNEQFF. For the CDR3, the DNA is TGCGCCAGCAGCGACGAGCGGGGGGGATCCTACAATGAGCAGTTCTTC.

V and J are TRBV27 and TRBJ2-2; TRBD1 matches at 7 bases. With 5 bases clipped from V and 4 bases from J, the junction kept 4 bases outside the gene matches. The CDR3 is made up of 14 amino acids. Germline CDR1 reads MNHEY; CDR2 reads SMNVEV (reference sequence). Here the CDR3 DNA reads TGTGCCAGCAGTCCAGGACAGGCCACCGGGGAGCTGTTTTTT. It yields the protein CASSPGQATGELFF.

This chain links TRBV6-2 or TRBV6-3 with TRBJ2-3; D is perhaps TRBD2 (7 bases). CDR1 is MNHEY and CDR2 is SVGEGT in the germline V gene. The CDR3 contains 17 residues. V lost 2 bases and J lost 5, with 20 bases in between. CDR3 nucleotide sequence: TGTGCCAGCAGTTACCCTACTTTCGGGGGGCTCCAAGATACGCAGTATTTT. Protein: CASSYPTFGGLQDTQYF.

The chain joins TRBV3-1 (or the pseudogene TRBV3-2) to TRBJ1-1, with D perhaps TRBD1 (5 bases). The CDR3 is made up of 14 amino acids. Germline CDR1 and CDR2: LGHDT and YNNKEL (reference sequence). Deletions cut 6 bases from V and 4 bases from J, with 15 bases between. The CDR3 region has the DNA TGTGCCAGCAGTGCGAGCGGGGGGGGCACTGAAGCTTTCTTT. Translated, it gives CASSASGGGTEAFF.

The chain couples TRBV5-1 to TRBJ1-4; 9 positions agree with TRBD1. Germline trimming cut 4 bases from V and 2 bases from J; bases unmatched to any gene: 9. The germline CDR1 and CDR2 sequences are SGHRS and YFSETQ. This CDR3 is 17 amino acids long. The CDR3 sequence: CASSLNGGTGTNEKLFF. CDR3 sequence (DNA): TGCGCCAGCAGCCTGAATGGGGGGACAGGGACTAATGAAAAACTGTTTTTT.

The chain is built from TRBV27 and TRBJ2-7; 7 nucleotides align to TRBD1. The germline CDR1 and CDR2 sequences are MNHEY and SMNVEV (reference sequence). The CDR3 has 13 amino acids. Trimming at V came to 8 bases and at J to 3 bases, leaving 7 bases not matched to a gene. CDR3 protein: CASGTDRVYEQYF. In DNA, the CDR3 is TGTGCCAGCGGGACCGACAGGGTCTACGAGCAGTACTTC.

Here the CDR3 reads CASSVSSQGAEAFF. The CDR3 DNA is TGTGCCAGCAGCGTTAGTTCACAGGGGGCTGAAGCTTTCTTT. The chain uses TRBV9 and TRBJ1-1; TRBD1 matches at 8 bases. This CDR3 region has 14 residues. The germline V gene has CDR1 SGDLS and CDR2 YYNGEE. The trim removed 2 bases at V and 6 bases at J, leaving 6 bases unmatched.